What follows are 9 T cell receptor beta chains derived from one specimen sequenced in a study of blood T cell repertoires in COVID-19. Using immunoSEQ multiplex PCR, the repertoire was profiled, and TCRdb retains in-frame clones only, with some absent. The table has around 200,000 clones, 70% to 90% seen once. Sample: peripheral blood. These receptors were obtained from a man between 35 and 55 years old with active or convalescent COVID-19.

This chain joins TRBV11-2 and TRBJ2-6, with unresolved D. The CDR3 extends over 14 amino acids. CDR1 and CDR2 from the germline V gene are SGHAT and FQNNGV. Trimming pared 1 base from V and 9 bases from J, leaving 10 bases between. The CDR3 DNA reads as TGTGCCAGCAGCTTAGTGATCGGCGGCAACGTCCTGACTTTC. Protein product: CASSLVIGGNVLTF.

V is TRBV5-1 and J is TRBJ1-5; possibly TRBD1 for D (5 bases). This CDR3 contains 14 residues. Germline V gives CDR1 SGHRS, CDR2 YFSETQ. The V and J ends lost 0 bases and 2 bases respectively, with 6 bases between them. CDR3 sequence reads: CASSLEGGNQPQHF. The DNA of the CDR3 is TGCGCCAGCAGCTTGGAAGGGGGCAATCAGCCCCAGCATTTT.

V gene TRBV6-6 combines with J gene TRBJ1-5, with 10 bases that match TRBD1. V was pared by 5 bases and J by 5 bases, with 9 bases of the junction left unmatched. In germline, CDR1 is MNHNY, CDR2 SVGAGI (reference sequence). This CDR3 has 16 amino acids. The CDR3 protein is CASSRLGTGEDQPQHF. Here the CDR3 DNA reads TGTGCCAGCAGTCGATTGGGGACAGGGGAGGATCAGCCCCAGCATTTT.

V usage is TRBV11-3 and J usage is TRBJ1-1; D is ambiguous. The length of the CDR3 is 13 residues. V lost 6 bases and J lost 6, with 14 bases in between. CDR1 and CDR2 from the germline V gene are SGHNT and YENEEA. The CDR3 sequence is CASSSIPPAEAFF. DNA of the CDR3: TGTGCCAGCAGTTCGATACCTCCGGCTGAAGCTTTCTTT.

The rearrangement joins TRBV19 to TRBJ1-2, with 7 bases that match TRBD1. From germline, CDR1 is LNHDA and CDR2 SQIVND (reference sequence). There are 14 residues in the CDR3. With 9 bases clipped from V and 4 bases from J, the junction kept 11 bases outside the gene matches. In nucleotides, the CDR3 is TGTGCCAGCGCGGACCGAGACAGGGCCTATGGCTACACCTTC. Amino acid sequence: CASADRDRAYGYTF.

The rearrangement joins TRBV7-9 to TRBJ2-3; no definite D call. The V gene lost 5 bases and the J gene lost 0 bases, with 12 bases spanning the gap. The CDR3 consists of 15 residues. CDR1 and CDR2 from the germline V gene are SEHNR and FQNEAQ (reference sequence). The CDR3 DNA sequence: TGTGCCAGCAGCCCTGGAACGACTAGCACAGATACGCAGTATTTT. As protein: CASSPGTTSTDTQYF.

The count of this clone is one. The DNA for the CDR3 is TGTGCCAGCAGTCCAAGCGGGGGATCCTACAATGAGCAGTTCTTC. Translation: CASSPSGGSYNEQFF. The chain carries TRBV6-5 and TRBJ2-1, with 8 bases lining up with TRBD2. This CDR3 comprises 15 residues. Trimming took 5 bases from V and 1 from J; bases not matched to a gene: 4. Germline assignment: CDR1 MNHEY and CDR2 SVGAGI.

This chain links TRBV4-2 with TRBJ2-7; 9 nucleotides match TRBD2. Trimming at V came to 4 bases and at J to 5 bases, leaving 6 bases not matched to a gene. Per the germline V gene, CDR1 is LGHNA and CDR2 is YNFKEQ. This CDR3 region has 14 residues. In DNA form, the CDR3 reads TGTGCCAGCAGCCCGGGACTAGCCTCTGACGAGCAGTACTTC. Residues: CASSPGLASDEQYF.

J is TRBJ1-1 and V is TRBV6-6; D ambiguous. Germline V gives CDR1 MNHNY, CDR2 SVGAGI (reference sequence). The germline V and J ends were trimmed by 6 bases and 1 base, with 9 bases remaining between them. CDR3 length: 13 amino acids. Written as DNA, the CDR3 is TGTGCCAGCAGCGAGAATCGGAACACTGAAGCTTTCTTT. Translated, it gives CASSENRNTEAFF.